These 20 T cell receptor beta chains came from one sample sequenced in a study of naive and memory T cell subsets. Study-wide findings and caveats: Possibly reflecting memory cells re-expressing CD45RA, a few larger clonotypes occurred in naive repertoires, especially CD8.

The beta constant-region primer was an equimolar mix of two oligonucleotides covering TRBC1 and TRBC2. Four rounds of PCR amplified the ligated cDNA using nested alpha and beta constant-region primers plus SP2. A single record per CDR3 protein comes from TCRdb applying MiXCR to the UMI-ligation and nested PCR reads. The sample has 120,000 to 150,000 distinct CDR3 sequences, 15% to 25% seen once; the top ten hold about 0.57%. The antigens these receptors bind are not known. Sequenced material: naive CD8+ T cells from blood. Receptors originate from a human donor in good health.

There are a few counts of this clonotype. This chain uses TRBV27 with TRBJ1-5; D possibly corresponds to TRBD1 (5 bases). V was shortened by 1 base and J by 7 bases, with 8 bases between the two germline ends. The CDR3 loop spans 13 amino acids. Germline V gene lookup returns CDR1 MNHEY and CDR2 SMNVEV (reference sequence). CDR3: CASSLWGKQPQHF. The CDR3 DNA sequence: TGTGCCAGCAGTTTATGGGGGAAACAGCCCCAGCATTTT.

The chain uses TRBV9 and TRBJ2-7, with TRBD2 matching 8 bases. Germline trimming cut 3 bases from V and 2 bases from J; bases unmatched to any gene: 7. Germline CDR1 and CDR2: SGDLS and YYNGEE. This CDR3 is built from 15 residues. In nucleotides, the CDR3 is TGTGCCAGCAGCGCGGGAGGGGGAGCGACCTACGAGCAGTACTTC. Amino acids: CASSAGGGATYEQYF.

This clonotype has just a few counts. The chain carries TRBV7-2 and TRBJ1-1; a possible D gene is TRBD1 (5 bases). Trimming stripped 6 bases from V and 4 bases from J, with 27 bases between. Germline V CDR1 and CDR2: SGHTA, FQGNSA. The CDR3 is 18 amino acids. DNA of the CDR3: TGTGCCAGCAGTCCAAATGGCTTTGGCAGGGCGACGGGCACTGAAGCTTTCTTT. This translates into CASSPNGFGRATGTEAFF. The whole variable domain, remainder taken from reference TRBV7-2 and TRBJ1-1, is GAGVSQSPSNKVTEKGKDVELRCDPISGHTALYWYRQSLGQGLEFLIYFQGNSAPDKSGLPSDRFSAERTGGSVSTLTIQRTQQEDSAVYLCASSPNGFGRATGTEAFFGQGTRLTVV.

The chain links TRBV15 to TRBJ2-6, with no clear D. The CDR3 has 15 residues. In germline, CDR1 is LNHNV, CDR2 YYDKDF (reference sequence). With 0 bases removed from V and 0 bases from J, the gap between germline ends came to 3 bases. As DNA, the CDR3 is TGTGCCACCAGCAGAGAGAGCTCTGGGGCCAACGTCCTGACTTTC. Translating it yields CATSRESSGANVLTF.

This clonotype was found a few times. This rearrangement joins TRBV9 to TRBJ1-1, with 7 positions matching TRBD1. This CDR3 has 15 residues. CDR1 is SGDLS and CDR2 is YYNGEE in the germline V gene. V shed 0 bases and J 0 bases; nucleotides not matched to a gene: 2. CDR3 loop: CASSVAGQLNTEAFF. The CDR3 coding sequence is TGTGCCAGCAGCGTAGCGGGACAGCTGAACACTGAAGCTTTCTTT.

V and J are TRBV5-6 and TRBJ2-5; TRBD2 matches 7 bases. With 4 bases clipped from V and 5 bases from J, the junction kept 8 bases outside the gene matches. The germline V gene encodes CDR1 SGHDT and CDR2 YYEEEE. This CDR3 has 14 residues. CDR3 protein: CASSGAAGEETQYF. Here the CDR3 DNA reads TGTGCCAGCAGCGGGGCGGCGGGGGAGGAGACCCAGTACTTC.

The V gene is TRBV29-1, the J gene TRBJ2-3, with D perhaps matching TRBD2 (6 bases). The CDR3 runs 14 residues. V was trimmed by 5 bases and J by 1 base, leaving 13 bases between them. The V gene's germline CDR1 is SQVTM and CDR2 ANQGSEA. The CDR3 sequence: CSVRAGMGTDTQYF. DNA for the CDR3: TGCAGCGTTCGGGCGGGAATGGGCACAGATACGCAGTATTTT.

Only a few counts were recorded for this clonotype. The V and J genes are TRBV2 and TRBJ2-1; D unclear. Germline assignment: CDR1 SNHLY and CDR2 FYNNEI. The V gene lost 10 bases and the J gene lost 9 bases, with 13 bases spanning the gap. The CDR3 extends over 11 amino acids. The CDR3 here is CANDLGSEQFF. In DNA, the CDR3 is TGTGCCAACGATCTAGGGTCTGAGCAGTTCTTC.

The chain links TRBV27 to TRBJ2-1, with 7 bases fitting TRBD2. Trimming cost V 4 bases and J 4 bases; bases outside gene matches: 10. Germline CDR1 is MNHEY and CDR2 is SMNVEV (reference sequence). The CDR3 loop spans 16 amino acids. In nucleotides, the CDR3 is TGTGCCAGCAGTTCCCCGGGACTACATATTTACAATGAGCAGTTCTTC. This sequence encodes CASSSPGLHIYNEQFF.

This clonotype was seen a few times. CDR3 sequence reads: CASGTSGRDEQFF. The CDR3 coding sequence is TGCGCCAGCGGGACTAGCGGGAGAGATGAGCAGTTCTTC. V and J are TRBV4-3 and TRBJ2-1, with TRBD2 identical over 14 bases. The CDR3 is 13 residues long. Losses at the gene ends were 8 bases for V and 8 bases for J; bases not matched to a gene: 2. Germline V gives CDR1 LGHNA, CDR2 YSLEER.

The chain combines TRBV28 with TRBJ2-7, with a possible D match to TRBD1 (5 bases). The CDR3 sequence is 16 residues long. V was trimmed by 1 base and J by 3 bases, leaving 16 bases between them. CDR1 and CDR2 from the germline V gene are MDHEN and SYDVKM. The CDR3 bases are TGTGCCAGCAGTTTATCCCCCGCGAGGCAGGGCTACGAGCAGTACTTC. This translates into CASSLSPARQGYEQYF.

The V gene is TRBV7-9, the J gene TRBJ2-5, with a weak D call TRBD1 (5 bases). The germline V gene encodes CDR1 SEHNR and CDR2 FQNEAQ (reference sequence). The CDR3 sequence is 14 residues long. Trimming pared 1 base from V and 0 bases from J, leaving 6 bases between. In DNA form, the CDR3 reads TGTGCCAGCAGCTTAGGACAGAACCAAGAGACCCAGTACTTC. This sequence encodes CASSLGQNQETQYF. Complete variable domain (other parts from reference TRBV7-9 and TRBJ2-5): DTGVSQNPRHKITKRGQNVTFRCDPISEHNRLYWYRQTLGQGPEFLTYFQNEAQLEKSRLLSDRFSAERPKGSFSTLEIQRTEQGDSAMYLCASSLGQNQETQYFGPGTRLLVL.

The chain is built from TRBV7-9 and TRBJ2-5; weak D call: TRBD1 (5 bases). Germline V gene data show CDR1 as SEHNR and CDR2 as FQNEAQ (reference sequence). This CDR3 spans 15 amino acids. Trimming took off 5 bases at V and 5 bases at J, with 18 bases between the two ends. The DNA of the CDR3 is TGTGCCAGCAGCGGCCAGCAGGGTGTCTGGGAGACCCAGTACTTC. Encoded protein: CASSGQQGVWETQYF.

This clonotype was detected a few times. The rearrangement joins TRBV7-9 to TRBJ2-7; D gene ambiguous. Germline V lookup: CDR1 SEHNR, CDR2 FQNEAQ (reference sequence). The CDR3 covers 13 residues. Trimming removed 7 bases at V and 3 bases at J, with 13 bases between. The chain's CDR3 is CASKPPTLYEQYF. The DNA for the CDR3 is TGTGCCAGCAAACCTCCTACTCTCTACGAGCAGTACTTC.

This clonotype was picked up a small number of times. The chain joins TRBV18 to TRBJ2-7; the match to TRBD2 covers 8 bases. Losses at the gene ends were 6 bases for V and 1 base for J; bases not matched to a gene: 5. The CDR3 length is 14 residues. Per germline, CDR1 KGHSH and CDR2 LQKENI. The CDR3 region has the DNA TGTGCCAGCTCCACTAGCGGAAGATCCTACGAGCAGTACTTC. It codes for CASSTSGRSYEQYF.

The J gene is TRBJ1-5, the V gene TRBV6-6, with D possibly matching TRBD1 (5 bases). There are 16 residues in the CDR3. Germline-derived CDR1 and CDR2 are MNHNY and SVGAGI (reference sequence). V lost 0 bases, J lost 1 base, and 10 bases lay in between. In DNA form, the CDR3 reads TGTGCCAGCAGTTACTCCAGGGAGGGGAGCAATCAGCCCCAGCATTTT. Translation gives CASSYSREGSNQPQHF.

This clonotype was observed a handful of times. This chain joins TRBV6-2 or TRBV6-3 and TRBJ1-5, with TRBD1 as a possible D gene (6 bases). There are 15 residues in the CDR3. V dropped 2 bases and J dropped 6 bases, with 14 bases sitting between them. Looked up from germline, CDR1 is MNHEY and CDR2 is SVGEGT. Here the CDR3 reads CASSYVGRGGQPQHF. CDR3 sequence (DNA): TGTGCCAGCAGTTACGTCGGCAGGGGAGGTCAGCCCCAGCATTTT.

The rearrangement joins TRBV6-6 to TRBJ2-7; D is perhaps TRBD1 (5 bases). The CDR3 consists of 12 residues. CDR1 and CDR2 from the germline V gene are MNHNY and SVGAGI (reference sequence). Between the trimmed V and J ends, which lost 5 bases and 2 bases, there was a span of 7 bases. CDR3: CASSPTAYEQYF. In nucleotides, the CDR3 is TGTGCCAGCAGTCCGACAGCCTACGAGCAGTACTTC.

There are a few counts of this clonotype. As DNA, the CDR3 is TGCAGTGCTGGAGTACCCGGGACTAGCGGGTACTACGAGCAGTACTTC. Residues: CSAGVPGTSGYYEQYF. The chain combines TRBV20-1 with TRBJ2-7; 12 bases align to TRBD2. The CDR3 contains 16 residues. Looked up from germline, CDR1 is DFQATT and CDR2 is SNEGSKA (reference sequence). Trimming took 5 bases from V and 3 from J; bases not matched to a gene: 11.

This rearrangement joins TRBV29-1 to TRBJ2-1, with 9 positions matching TRBD2. Trimming cost V 3 bases and J 5 bases; bases outside gene matches: 8. Germline lookup yields CDR1 SQVTM and CDR2 ANQGSEA. The CDR3 sequence is 15 residues long. DNA for the CDR3: TGCAGCGTTGAGAATCCTAGCGGGAATAACAATGAGCAGTTCTTC. Translation: CSVENPSGNNNEQFF.